Included here is one TCR beta chain sequence, with context. As yet, its antigen is unknown. This sample is part of a study of cytomegalovirus exposure and HLA in healthy donors. V was pared by 3 bases and J by 6 bases, with 7 bases of the junction left unmatched. CDR1 SGHRS and CDR2 YFSETQ come from the germline V gene. The CDR3 sequence is 15 residues long. Study-wide points: A later examination showed that TCR association rates differed by HLA locus, with DRB1 most and HLA-C fewest. Accounts indicate the classifier identified cytomegalovirus status with strong specificity and sensitivity.

The PCR ran on 60 Vbeta and 13 Jbeta primers. Some clones are missing from TCRdb's copy, which holds only in-frame ones; the method was immunoSEQ multiplex PCR. The sample shows over 150,000 clones, 68% of them seen only once. The sequenced sample consisted of PBMCs. The chain carries TRBV5-1 and TRBJ1-4, with TRBD1 identical over 8 bases. The TCR comes from a woman aged 35 to 49 in good health and CMV-seropositive. The CDR3 bases are TGCGCCAGCAGCTCTCAGGGGGCGCGGGATGAAAAACTGTTTTTT. This translates into CASSSQGARDEKLFF. The variable domain in full, with the rest retrieved from reference TRBV5-1 and TRBJ1-4, is KAGVTQTPRYLIKTRGQQVTLSCSPISGHRSVSWYQQTPGQGLQFLFEYFSETQRNKGNFPGRFSGRQFSNSRSEMNVSTLELGDSALYLCASSSQGARDEKLFFGSGTQLSVL.